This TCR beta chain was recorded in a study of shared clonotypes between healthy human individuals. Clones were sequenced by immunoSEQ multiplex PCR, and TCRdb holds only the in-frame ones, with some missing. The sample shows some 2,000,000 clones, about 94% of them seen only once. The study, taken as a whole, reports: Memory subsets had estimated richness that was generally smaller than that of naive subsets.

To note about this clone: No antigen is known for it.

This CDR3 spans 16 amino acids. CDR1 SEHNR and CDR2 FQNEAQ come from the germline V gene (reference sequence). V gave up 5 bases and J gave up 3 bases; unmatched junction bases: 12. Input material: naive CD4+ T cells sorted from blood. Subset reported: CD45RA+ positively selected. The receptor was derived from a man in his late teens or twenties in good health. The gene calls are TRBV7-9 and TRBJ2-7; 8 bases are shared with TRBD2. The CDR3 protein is CASSISSGVVFYEQYF. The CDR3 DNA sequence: TGTGCCAGCAGCATCAGTAGCGGGGTGGTTTTCTACGAGCAGTACTTC.